This T cell receptor beta chain derives from a study of response to subunit inactivated influenza vaccine. CDR1 and CDR2 (germline): SGHTA, FQGNSA. After removal of 0 bases from V and 2 bases from J, the junction contained 5 bases not matched to a gene. There are 16 residues in the CDR3. TCRdb called the RT-PCR reads again in MiXCR, with one record for every CDR3 protein. The sample consists of 590,000 or so distinct CDR3 sequences, around 13% of them appearing once. Sample: PBMCs from blood, taken 14 days before vaccination. The receptor's source is a man in his fifties or sixties who received an inactivated influenza vaccine. V usage is TRBV7-2 and J usage is TRBJ2-7; 9 bases agree with TRBD2. The CDR3 DNA reads TGTGCCAGCAGCTTAGCTAGGACTAGCGCCGCCTACGAGCAGTACTTC. The encoded protein is CASSLARTSAAYEQYF. The variable domain in full, completed from reference TRBV7-2 and TRBJ2-7, reads GAGVSQSPSNKVTEKGKDVELRCDPISGHTALYWYRQSLGQGLEFLIYFQGNSAPDKSGLPSDRFSAERTGGSVSTLTIQRTQQEDSAVYLCASSLARTSAAYEQYFGPGTRLTVT.